The sequence of this T cell receptor (beta chain) was determined in a study of T cells in Graves' hyperthyroidism and ophthalmopathy. This clonotype was counted ten times or more. The CDR3 has 19 amino acids. Trimming took 7 bases from V and 2 from J; bases not matched to a gene: 23. Germline loops: CDR1 DFQATT, CDR2 SNEGSKA (reference sequence). RNA transcripts served as the template for amplifying TCR beta CDR3 regions. Researchers ran a first-round RT-PCR on the TCR CDR3 using the HTBI primer set. TCRdb called the multiplex PCR reads again in MiXCR, with one record for every CDR3 protein. Here the sample spans about 560,000 distinct CDR3 sequences, roughly a sixth being singletons.

The sample was blood. V is TRBV20-1 and J is TRBJ2-7; 10 bases align to TRBD2. This TCR came from a woman in her late teens or twenties with Graves' hyperthyroidism. The CDR3 nucleotides read TGCAGTGTCCCACCGATACTAGCGGGACGATACCGGTCGGCCTACGAGCAGTACTTC. This translates into CSVPPILAGRYRSAYEQYF.